Presented here are 16 T cell receptor beta chains from one specimen sequenced in a study of T cells expressing NK-cell markers (dated by TCRdb to the early 2020s). The library was built by means of 5' RACE. The sample was run on an Illumina HiSeq 2000. The reads went through TCRdb reprocessing, and each CDR3 protein sequence gets one entry with no DNA. This sample's table lists some 410,000 distinct CDR3 sequences. The ten largest make up 6% to 8% of the sample. The specimen sequenced was blood T cells: a sorted CD56 or NKG2C T cell subset, CD4+ or CD8+ T cells, or bulk PBMC T cells (not recorded which). Receptor source: a woman between 18 and 75 years old in good health.

The chain employs TRBV12-3 or TRBV12-4 and TRBJ1-4. This CDR3 is 13 amino acids long. The CDR3 sequence is CASSPSLAGATVF.

The V and J genes are TRBV20-1 and TRBJ2-7; lacking DNA, the TRBD1 call made by TCRdb goes unchecked. This CDR3 comprises 15 residues. The germline V gene has CDR1 DFQATT and CDR2 SNEGSKA (reference sequence). The CDR3 here is CSARVFGTGGPEQYF.

The V and J genes are TRBV27 and TRBJ1-2; no DNA is available, so the TRBD1 call from TCRdb remains unchecked. The CDR3 is 13 amino acids. The germline CDR1 and CDR2 sequences are MNHEY and SMNVEV (reference sequence). CDR3 in amino acids: CASREGQGYGYTF.

This chain uses TRBV10-3 with TRBJ2-7; TCRdb names TRBD2, which stays unverified in the absence of DNA. CDR1 and CDR2 from the germline V gene are ENHRY and SYGVKD. This CDR3 spans 17 amino acids. The CDR3 sequence: CAISDPSGRTSSYEQYF.

The genes are TRBV10-3 and TRBJ2-5; the TRBD1 assignment by TCRdb is unverifiable without DNA. Germline values: CDR1 ENHRY, CDR2 SYGVKD. The CDR3 is 16 residues long. The CDR3 sequence is CAISEFGGSPQETQYF.

V and J are TRBV24-1 and TRBJ2-1; TCRdb's D call, TRBD2, is unchecked because there is no DNA. CDR3 length equals 13 residues. Germline V gene lookup returns CDR1 KGHDR and CDR2 SFDVKD. The chain's CDR3 is CATSDLWTNEQFF.

The chain has TRBV7-2 and TRBJ2-2; the TCRdb D gene call, TRBD2, has no DNA to confirm it. The CDR3 length is 14 residues. Per the germline V gene, CDR1 is SGHTA and CDR2 is FQGNSA. The CDR3 sequence: CASSRGPGTGELFF. The whole variable domain, remainder taken from reference TRBV7-2 and TRBJ2-2, is GAGVSQSPSNKVTEKGKDVELRCDPISGHTALYWYRQSLGQGLEFLIYFQGNSAPDKSGLPSDRFSAERTGGSVSTLTIQRTQQEDSAVYLCASSRGPGTGELFFGEGSRLTVL.

The chain has TRBV6-5 and TRBJ2-1. CDR1 and CDR2 (germline): MNHEY, SVGAGI. The CDR3 length is 17 residues. The CDR3: CASSYVWSPSSYNEQFF.

The J gene is TRBJ2-1, the V gene TRBV4-3; TCRdb outputs TRBD1, but without DNA this stays unchecked. Germline V gene lookup returns CDR1 LGHNA and CDR2 YSLEER. The CDR3 covers 18 residues. Here the CDR3 reads CASSLRPSGTGGRNEQFF.

The chain uses TRBV7-3 and TRBJ2-1. This CDR3 region has 13 residues. CDR1 and CDR2 (germline): SGHTA, FQGTGA. This CDR3 reads CASSLAAHNEQFF.

The J gene is TRBJ2-3, the V gene TRBV6-6; without DNA, the TCRdb call of TRBD1 cannot be checked. The CDR3 sequence is 13 residues long. Germline V lookup: CDR1 MNHNY, CDR2 SVGAGI (reference sequence). The CDR3 is CASTSPGAYPQYF.

The chain employs TRBV27 and TRBJ1-5. The CDR3 runs 18 residues. The germline gives CDR1 MNHEY, CDR2 SMNVEV (reference sequence). CDR3 in amino acids: CASSLFGGAGYSNQPQHF.

The CDR3 is CASSLLRLSYNEQFF. The rearrangement joins TRBV5-5 to TRBJ2-1. The CDR3 totals 15 residues. Germline-derived CDR1 and CDR2 are SGHKS and YYEKEE (reference sequence).

The chain uses TRBV7-3 and TRBJ2-3. CDR1 is SGHTA and CDR2 is FQGTGA in the germline V gene. This CDR3 is 15 amino acids long. CDR3: CASSYSNLYTDTQYF. The full variable domain, in which reference TRBV7-3 and TRBJ2-3 provide the parts outside the CDR3, is GAGVSQTPSNKVTEKGKYVELRCDPISGHTALYWYRQSLGQGPEFLIYFQGTGAADDSGLPNDRFFAVRPEGSVSTLKIQRTERGDSAVYLCASSYSNLYTDTQYFGPGTRLTVL.

This chain connects TRBV5-1 to TRBJ2-5. From germline, CDR1 is SGHRS and CDR2 YFSETQ. The CDR3 loop spans 16 amino acids. CDR3 sequence: CASSLEVATYQETQYF.

The chain joins TRBV7-2 to TRBJ1-1. This CDR3 spans 17 amino acids. The V gene's germline CDR1 is SGHTA and CDR2 FQGNSA. CDR3 sequence: CASSLVGSSPRVTEAFF.